This TCR beta chain was profiled in a study of T cell repertoires in cytomegalovirus infection. Study-wide context: CMV infection and matching HLA type were both indicated by public TCR beta signatures.

TCRdb reprocessed the reads with MiXCR, giving one entry per CDR3 protein. The sample contains roughly 280,000 distinct CDR3 sequences, 20% to 25% of which appear only once. V trimming: 10 bases; J trimming: 5 bases; junction bases outside the gene matches: 12. The length of the CDR3 is 14 residues. Germline assignment: CDR1 MNHNS and CDR2 SASEGT. This clonotype is a singleton in its sample. Its antigen is currently unknown. V usage is TRBV6-1 and J usage is TRBJ2-5, with 8 positions matching TRBD2. This clonotype was obtained from a human donor in good health (CMV status not recorded). Some clones in this sample may be carry-over from other donors' samples. The sequencing used cultured PBMCs, collected from culture after CMV antigen stimulation. CDR3 loop: CATGGVGVAETQYF. CDR3 bases: TGTGCCACCGGGGGGGTGGGGGTCGCTGAGACCCAGTACTTC.